This T cell receptor (beta chain) was recorded in a study of monozygotic twins with inflammatory bowel disease. Study-wide results and caveats: Healthy co-twins exceeded IBD patients in TCRbeta diversity as measured by inverse Simpson.

The CDR3 is made up of 12 amino acids. Germline V gene sequence: CDR1 SQVTM, CDR2 ANQGSEA. TCRdb reprocessed the 5' RACE reads, keeping one entry per CDR3 protein, no DNA. This sample's table has approximately 400,000 distinct CDR3 sequences. For this clonotype: As yet, its antigen is unknown.

The chain joins TRBV29-1 to TRBJ2-2. The sample taken for sequencing was blood. This receptor was taken from a human donor with ulcerative colitis or Crohn's disease, or a healthy co-twin of an affected twin (not recorded which). The CDR3 protein is CSVEVSVGELFF.